Included here is one T cell receptor (beta chain) sequence, with context. Its antigen remains unknown. This entry belongs to a study of cytomegalovirus exposure and HLA in healthy donors. General study results and limits: The finding came from a later analysis; first-cohort TCR clusters tended to co-occur in the roughly 120 validation repertoires. The authors enumerated some 160 TCR beta chains as linked to cytomegalovirus.

Only in-frame clones appear in the TCRdb table, and some are missing; sequencing was by immunoSEQ multiplex PCR. The data show some 140,000 clones, approximately 84% seen once. Separation from the roughly 670-subject first cohort characterized the approximately 120-subject validation cohort, to which the donors belonged. The origin of this receptor is a woman under 40 in good health and CMV-seronegative. The specimen sequenced was PBMCs.

The DNA for the CDR3 is TGTGCCAGCAGCAAGGACAGAAACCCCTATGGCTACACCTTC. It is translated as CASSKDRNPYGYTF. This chain joins TRBV13 and TRBJ1-2; D may be TRBD1 (6 bases). CDR1 and CDR2 (germline): PRHDT, FYEKMQ (reference sequence). The CDR3 consists of 14 residues. Trimming shortened V by 5 bases and J by 4 bases, and 14 bases separated the two germline ends.